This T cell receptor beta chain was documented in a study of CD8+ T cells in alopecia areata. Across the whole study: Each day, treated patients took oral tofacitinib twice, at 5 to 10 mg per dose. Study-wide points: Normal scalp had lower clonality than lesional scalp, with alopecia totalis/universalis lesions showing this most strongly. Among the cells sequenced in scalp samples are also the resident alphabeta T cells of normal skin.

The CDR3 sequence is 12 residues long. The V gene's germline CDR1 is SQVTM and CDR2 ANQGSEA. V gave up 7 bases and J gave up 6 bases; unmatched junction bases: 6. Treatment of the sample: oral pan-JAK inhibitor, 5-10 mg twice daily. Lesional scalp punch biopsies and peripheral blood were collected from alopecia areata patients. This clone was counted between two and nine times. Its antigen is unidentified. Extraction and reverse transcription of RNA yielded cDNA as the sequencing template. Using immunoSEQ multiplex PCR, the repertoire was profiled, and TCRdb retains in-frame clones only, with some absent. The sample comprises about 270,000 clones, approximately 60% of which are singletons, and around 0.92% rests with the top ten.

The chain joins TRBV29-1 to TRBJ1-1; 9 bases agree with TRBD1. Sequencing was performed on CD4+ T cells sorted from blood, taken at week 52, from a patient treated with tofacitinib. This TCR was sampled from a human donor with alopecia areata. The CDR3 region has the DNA TGCAGCGCAGGGACAGGGTGGGCTGAAGCTTTCTTT. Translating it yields CSAGTGWAEAFF.